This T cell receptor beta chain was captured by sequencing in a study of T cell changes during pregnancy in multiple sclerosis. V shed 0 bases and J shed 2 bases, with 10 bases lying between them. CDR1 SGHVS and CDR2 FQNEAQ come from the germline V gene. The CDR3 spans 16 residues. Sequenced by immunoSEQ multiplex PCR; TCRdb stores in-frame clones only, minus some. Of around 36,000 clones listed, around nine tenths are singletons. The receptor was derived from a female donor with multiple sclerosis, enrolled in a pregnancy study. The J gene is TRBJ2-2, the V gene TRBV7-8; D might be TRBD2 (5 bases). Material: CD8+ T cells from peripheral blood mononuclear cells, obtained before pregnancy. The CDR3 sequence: CASSLATGFNTGELFF. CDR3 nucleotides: TGTGCCAGCAGCTTAGCGACGGGGTTTAACACCGGGGAGCTGTTTTTT.